What follows describes a single T cell receptor beta chain. The sample comes from a study of blood T cell repertoires in COVID-19. Turning to the study itself: The United States, Italy and Spain provided the acute and convalescent COVID-19 samples. In each case, the material was cDNA or gDNA derived from T cells, B-cell-depleted T cells, or PBMCs.

The Seattle site enrolled patients during active infection and followed them longitudinally. Germline CDR1 MDHEN, CDR2 SYDVKM. V was pared by 5 bases and J by 5 bases, with 3 bases of the junction left unmatched. There are 13 residues in the CDR3. As handled by the study authors: How many nucleated cells were present was estimated from reference gene primer amplification. Clones were sequenced by immunoSEQ multiplex PCR, and TCRdb holds only the in-frame ones, with some missing. The V and J calls and clone size come from that table; D and trimming were worked out from the DNA. Of approximately 250,000 clones in the sample, 86% are singletons; the top ten hold around 12%.

This receptor was taken from a woman between 70 and 85 years old with COVID-19, enrolled during active disease. Material for sequencing was peripheral blood. The chain carries TRBV28 and TRBJ2-1; 7 nucleotides agree with TRBD1. DNA for the CDR3: TGTGCCAGCAGTCCCACAGGGGACAATGAGCAGTTCTTC. Translated, it gives CASSPTGDNEQFF.